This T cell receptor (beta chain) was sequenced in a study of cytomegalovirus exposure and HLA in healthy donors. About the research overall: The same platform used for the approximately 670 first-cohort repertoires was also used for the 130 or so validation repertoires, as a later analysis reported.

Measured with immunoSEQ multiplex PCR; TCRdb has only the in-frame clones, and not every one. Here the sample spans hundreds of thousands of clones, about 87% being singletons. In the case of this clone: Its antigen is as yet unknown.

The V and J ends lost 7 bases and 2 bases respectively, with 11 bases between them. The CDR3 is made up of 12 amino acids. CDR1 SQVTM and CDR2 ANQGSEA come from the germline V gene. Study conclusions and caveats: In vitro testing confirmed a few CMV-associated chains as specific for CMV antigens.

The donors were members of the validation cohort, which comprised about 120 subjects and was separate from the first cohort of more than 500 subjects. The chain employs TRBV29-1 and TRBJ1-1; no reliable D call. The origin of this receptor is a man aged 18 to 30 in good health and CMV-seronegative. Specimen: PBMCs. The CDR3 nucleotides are TGCAGCGGAGGGTCCGCTAACACTGAAGCTTTCTTT. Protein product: CSGGSANTEAFF.